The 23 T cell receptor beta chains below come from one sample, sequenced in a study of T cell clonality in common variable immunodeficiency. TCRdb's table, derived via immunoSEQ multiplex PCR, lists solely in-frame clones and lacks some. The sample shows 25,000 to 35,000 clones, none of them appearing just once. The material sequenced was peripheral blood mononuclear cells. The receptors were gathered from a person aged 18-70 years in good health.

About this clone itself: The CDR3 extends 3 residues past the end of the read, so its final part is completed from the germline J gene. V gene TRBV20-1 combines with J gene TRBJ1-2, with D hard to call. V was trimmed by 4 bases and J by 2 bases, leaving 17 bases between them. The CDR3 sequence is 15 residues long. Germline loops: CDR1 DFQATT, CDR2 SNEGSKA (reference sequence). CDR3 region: CSAMLEGSVNYGYTF. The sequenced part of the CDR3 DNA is TGCAGTGCTATGTTAGAGGGCTCGGTGAACTATGGC.

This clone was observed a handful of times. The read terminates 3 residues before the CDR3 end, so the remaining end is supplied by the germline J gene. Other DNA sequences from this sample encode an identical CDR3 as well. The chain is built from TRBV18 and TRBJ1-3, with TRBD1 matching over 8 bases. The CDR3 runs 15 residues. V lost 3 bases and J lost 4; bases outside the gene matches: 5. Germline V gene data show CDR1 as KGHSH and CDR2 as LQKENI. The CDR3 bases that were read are TGTGCCAGCTCACCCGGAGGACAGGGAGGAAACACC. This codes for CASSPGGQGGNT. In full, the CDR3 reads CASSPGGQGGNTIYF.

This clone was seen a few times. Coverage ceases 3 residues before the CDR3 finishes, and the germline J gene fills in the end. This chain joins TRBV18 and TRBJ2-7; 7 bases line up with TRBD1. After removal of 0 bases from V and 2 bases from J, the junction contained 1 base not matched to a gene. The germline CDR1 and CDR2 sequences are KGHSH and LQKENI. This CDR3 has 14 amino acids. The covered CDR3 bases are TGTGCCAGCTCACCACCGGGACAGCCCTACGAG. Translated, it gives CASSPPGQPYE. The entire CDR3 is CASSPPGQPYEQYF.

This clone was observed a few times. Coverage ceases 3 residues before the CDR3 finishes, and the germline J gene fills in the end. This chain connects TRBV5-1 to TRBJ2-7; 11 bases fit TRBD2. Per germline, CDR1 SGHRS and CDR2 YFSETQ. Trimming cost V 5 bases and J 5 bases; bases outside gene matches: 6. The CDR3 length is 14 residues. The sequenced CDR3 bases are TGCGCCAGCAGAATAACTAGCGGGAGAGACGAG. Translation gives CASRITSGRDE. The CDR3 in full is CASRITSGRDEQYF. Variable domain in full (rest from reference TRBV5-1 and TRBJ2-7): KAGVTQTPRYLIKTRGQQVTLSCSPISGHRSVSWYQQTPGQGLQFLFEYFSETQRNKGNFPGRFSGRQFSNSRSEMNVSTLELGDSALYLCASRITSGRDEQYFGPGTRLTVT.

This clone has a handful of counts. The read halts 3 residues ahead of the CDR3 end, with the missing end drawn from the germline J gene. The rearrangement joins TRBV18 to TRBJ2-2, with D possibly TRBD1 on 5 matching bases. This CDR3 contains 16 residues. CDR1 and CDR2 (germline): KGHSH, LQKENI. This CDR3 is CASSPTARSGANVLFF. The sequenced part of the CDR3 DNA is TGTGCCAGCTCACCGACGGCCAGGTCTGGGGCCAACGTG. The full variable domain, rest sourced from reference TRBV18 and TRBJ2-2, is NAGVMQNPRHLVRRRGQEARLRCSPMKGHSHVYWYRQLPEEGLKFMVYLQKENIIDESGMPKERFSAEFPKEGPSILRIQQVVRGDSAAYFCASSPTARSGANVLFFGEGSRLTVL.

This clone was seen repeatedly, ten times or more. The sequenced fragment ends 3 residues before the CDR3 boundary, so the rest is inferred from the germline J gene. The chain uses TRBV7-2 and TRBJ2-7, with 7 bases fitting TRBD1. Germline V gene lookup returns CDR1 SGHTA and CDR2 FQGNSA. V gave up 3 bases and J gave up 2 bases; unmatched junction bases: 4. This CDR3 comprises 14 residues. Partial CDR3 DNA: TGTGCCAGCAGCTTGGACAGGACGACCTACGAG. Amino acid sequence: CASSLDRTTYE. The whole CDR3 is CASSLDRTTYEQYF.

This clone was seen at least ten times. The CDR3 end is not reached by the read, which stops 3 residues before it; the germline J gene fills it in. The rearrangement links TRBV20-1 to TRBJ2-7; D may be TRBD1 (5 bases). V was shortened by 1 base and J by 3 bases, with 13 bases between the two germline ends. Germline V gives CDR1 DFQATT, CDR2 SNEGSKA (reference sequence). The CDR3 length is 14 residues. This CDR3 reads CSARGSTGRYEQYF. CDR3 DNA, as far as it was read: TGCAGTGCTAGAGGGTCAACAGGTCGCTACGAG.

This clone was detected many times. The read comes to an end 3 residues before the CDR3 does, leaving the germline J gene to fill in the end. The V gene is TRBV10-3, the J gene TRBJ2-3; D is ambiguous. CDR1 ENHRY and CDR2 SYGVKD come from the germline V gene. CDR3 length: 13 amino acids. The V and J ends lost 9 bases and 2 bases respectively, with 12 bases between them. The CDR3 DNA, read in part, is TGTGCCATACAACGCGGTAACACAGATACG. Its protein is CAIQRGNTDT. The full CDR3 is CAIQRGNTDTQYF.

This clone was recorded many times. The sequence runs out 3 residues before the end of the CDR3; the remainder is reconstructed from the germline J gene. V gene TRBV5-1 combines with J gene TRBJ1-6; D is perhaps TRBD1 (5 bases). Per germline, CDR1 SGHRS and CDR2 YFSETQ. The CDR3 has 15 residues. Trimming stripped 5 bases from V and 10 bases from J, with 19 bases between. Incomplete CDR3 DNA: TGCGCCAGCAGTTCGAGCGGGACCCCCGGATCACCC. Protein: CASSSSGTPGSP. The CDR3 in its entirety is CASSSSGTPGSPLHF.

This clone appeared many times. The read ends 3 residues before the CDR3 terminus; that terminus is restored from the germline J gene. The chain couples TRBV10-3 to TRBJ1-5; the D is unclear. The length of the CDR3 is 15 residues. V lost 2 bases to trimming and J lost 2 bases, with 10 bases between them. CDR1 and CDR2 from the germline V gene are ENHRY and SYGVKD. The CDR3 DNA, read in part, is TGTGCCATCAGTGAGATAAACAGTGGCAATCAGCCC. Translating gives CAISEINSGNQP. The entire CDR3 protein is CAISEINSGNQPQHF.

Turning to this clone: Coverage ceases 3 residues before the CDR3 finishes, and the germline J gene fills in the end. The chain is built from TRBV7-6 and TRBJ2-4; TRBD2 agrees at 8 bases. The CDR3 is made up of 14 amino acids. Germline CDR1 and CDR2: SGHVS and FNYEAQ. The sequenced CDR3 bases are TGTGCCAGCAGCTTGGGGACTAGTGCAGAGACT. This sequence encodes CASSLGTSAET. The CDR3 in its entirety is CASSLGTSAETQYF. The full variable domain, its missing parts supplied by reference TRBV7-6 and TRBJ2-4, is GAGVSQSPRYKVTKRGQDVALRCDPISGHVSLYWYRQALGQGPEFLTYFNYEAQQDKSGLPNDRFSAERPEGSISTLTIQRTEQRDSAMYRCASSLGTSAETQYFGAGTRLSVL.

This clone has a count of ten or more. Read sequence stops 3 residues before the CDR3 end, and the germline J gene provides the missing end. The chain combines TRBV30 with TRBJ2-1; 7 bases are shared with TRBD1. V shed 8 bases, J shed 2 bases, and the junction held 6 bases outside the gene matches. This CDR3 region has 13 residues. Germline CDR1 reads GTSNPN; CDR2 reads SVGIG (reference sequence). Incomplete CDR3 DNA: TGTGCCCAGGTGGGACAGACCTACAATGAG. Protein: CAQVGQTYNE. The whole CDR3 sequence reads CAQVGQTYNEQFF.

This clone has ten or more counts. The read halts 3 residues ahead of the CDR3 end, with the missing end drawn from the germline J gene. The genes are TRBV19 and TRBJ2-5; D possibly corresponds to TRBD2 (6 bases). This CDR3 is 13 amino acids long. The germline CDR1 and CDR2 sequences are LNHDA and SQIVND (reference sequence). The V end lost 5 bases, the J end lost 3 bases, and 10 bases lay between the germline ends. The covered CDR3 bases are TGTGCCAGTAGTTTGGCGGGGAAAGAGACC. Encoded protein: CASSLAGKET. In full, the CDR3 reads CASSLAGKETQYF.

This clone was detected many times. This CDR3 reads CASSQPGTFTEAFF. The sequenced part of the CDR3 DNA is TGTGCCAGCAGCCAACCAGGGACTTTCACTGAA. The chain employs TRBV7-2 and TRBJ1-1, with D perhaps matching TRBD1 (5 bases). The read is 3 residues too short to cover the CDR3 end, so that end is filled in from the germline J gene. Germline V gives CDR1 SGHTA, CDR2 FQGNSA. The CDR3 contains 14 residues. V was pared by 5 bases and J by 4 bases, with 14 bases between.

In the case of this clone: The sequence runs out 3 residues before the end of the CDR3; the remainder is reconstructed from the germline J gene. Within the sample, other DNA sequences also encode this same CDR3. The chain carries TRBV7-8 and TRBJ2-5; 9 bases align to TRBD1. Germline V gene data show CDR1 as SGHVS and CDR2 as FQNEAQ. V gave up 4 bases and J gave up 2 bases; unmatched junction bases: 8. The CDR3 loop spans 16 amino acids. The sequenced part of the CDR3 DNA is TGTGCCAGCAGCTCCTTTTTGGGACAGGGACAAGAGACC. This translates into CASSSFLGQGQET. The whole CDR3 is CASSSFLGQGQETQYF.

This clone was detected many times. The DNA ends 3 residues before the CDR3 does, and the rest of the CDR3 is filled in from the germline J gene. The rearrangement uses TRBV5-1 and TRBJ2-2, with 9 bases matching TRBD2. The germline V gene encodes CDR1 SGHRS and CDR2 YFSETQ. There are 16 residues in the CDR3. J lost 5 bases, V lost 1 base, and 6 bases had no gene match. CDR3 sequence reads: CASSLRAGGRTGELFF. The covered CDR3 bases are TGCGCCAGCAGCTTGAGGGCGGGAGGGAGAACCGGGGAG. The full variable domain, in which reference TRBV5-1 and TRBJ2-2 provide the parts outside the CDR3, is KAGVTQTPRYLIKTRGQQVTLSCSPISGHRSVSWYQQTPGQGLQFLFEYFSETQRNKGNFPGRFSGRQFSNSRSEMNVSTLELGDSALYLCASSLRAGGRTGELFFGEGSRLTVL.

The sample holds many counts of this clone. CDR3 protein: CASSAHRDQETQYF. Partial CDR3 DNA: TGTGCCAGCAGCGCCCACAGGGATCAAGAGACC. The rearrangement links TRBV2 to TRBJ2-5; tentative D call: TRBD1 (6 bases). The sequence runs out 3 residues before the end of the CDR3; the remainder is reconstructed from the germline J gene. Germline lookup yields CDR1 SNHLY and CDR2 FYNNEI. Trimming cost V 6 bases and J 2 bases, with 13 bases left between them. The CDR3 covers 14 residues.

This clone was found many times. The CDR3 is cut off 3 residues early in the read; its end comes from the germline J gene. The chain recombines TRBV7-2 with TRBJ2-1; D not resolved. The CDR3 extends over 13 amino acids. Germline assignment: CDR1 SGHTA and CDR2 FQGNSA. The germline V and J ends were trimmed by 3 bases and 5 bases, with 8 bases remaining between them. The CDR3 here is CASSLRSNNEQFF. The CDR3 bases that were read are TGTGCCAGCAGCTTGCGGAGTAACAATGAG. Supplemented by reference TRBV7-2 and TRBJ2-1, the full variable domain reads GAGVSQSPSNKVTEKGKDVELRCDPISGHTALYWYRQSLGQGLEFLIYFQGNSAPDKSGLPSDRFSAERTGGSVSTLTIQRTQQEDSAVYLCASSLRSNNEQFFGPGTRLTVL.

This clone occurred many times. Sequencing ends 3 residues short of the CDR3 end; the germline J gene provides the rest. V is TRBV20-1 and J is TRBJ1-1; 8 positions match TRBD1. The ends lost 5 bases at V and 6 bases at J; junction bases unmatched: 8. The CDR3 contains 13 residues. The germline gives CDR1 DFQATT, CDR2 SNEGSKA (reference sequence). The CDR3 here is CSALTGARAEAFF. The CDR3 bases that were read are TGCAGTGCTCTGACAGGGGCTCGGGCTGAA.

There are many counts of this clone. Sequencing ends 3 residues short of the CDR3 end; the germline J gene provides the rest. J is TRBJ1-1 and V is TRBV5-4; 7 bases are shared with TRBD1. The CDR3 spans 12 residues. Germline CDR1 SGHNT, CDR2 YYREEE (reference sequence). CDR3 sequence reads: CASSPGQDSAFF. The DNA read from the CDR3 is TGTGCCAGCTCCCCCGGACAGGACTCG.

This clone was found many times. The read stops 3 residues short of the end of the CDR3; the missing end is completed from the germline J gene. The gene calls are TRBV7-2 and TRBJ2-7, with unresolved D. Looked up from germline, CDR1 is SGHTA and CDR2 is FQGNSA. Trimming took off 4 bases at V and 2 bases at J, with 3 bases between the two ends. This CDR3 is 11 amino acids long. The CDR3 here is CASSSAYEQYF. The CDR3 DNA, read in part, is TGTGCCAGCAGCTCCGCCTACGAG. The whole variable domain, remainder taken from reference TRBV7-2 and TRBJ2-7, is GAGVSQSPSNKVTEKGKDVELRCDPISGHTALYWYRQSLGQGLEFLIYFQGNSAPDKSGLPSDRFSAERTGGSVSTLTIQRTQQEDSAVYLCASSSAYEQYFGPGTRLTVT.

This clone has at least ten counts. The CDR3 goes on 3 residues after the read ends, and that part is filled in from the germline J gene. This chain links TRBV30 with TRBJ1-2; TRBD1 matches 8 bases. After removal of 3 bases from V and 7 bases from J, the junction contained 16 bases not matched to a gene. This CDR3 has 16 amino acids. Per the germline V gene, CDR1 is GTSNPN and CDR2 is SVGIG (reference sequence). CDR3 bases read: TGTGCCTGGAGATCCCCTCAGGGGGCATCGCGGGCTGGC. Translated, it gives CAWRSPQGASRAG. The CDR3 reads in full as CAWRSPQGASRAGYTF.

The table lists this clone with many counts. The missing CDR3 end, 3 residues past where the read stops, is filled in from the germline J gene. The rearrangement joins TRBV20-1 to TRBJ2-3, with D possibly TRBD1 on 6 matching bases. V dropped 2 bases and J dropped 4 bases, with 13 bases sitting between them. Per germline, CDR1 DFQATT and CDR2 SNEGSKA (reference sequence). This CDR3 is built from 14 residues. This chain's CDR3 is CSARQSTGSDTQYF. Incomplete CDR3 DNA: TGCAGTGCTAGACAATCGACAGGTTCAGATACG.